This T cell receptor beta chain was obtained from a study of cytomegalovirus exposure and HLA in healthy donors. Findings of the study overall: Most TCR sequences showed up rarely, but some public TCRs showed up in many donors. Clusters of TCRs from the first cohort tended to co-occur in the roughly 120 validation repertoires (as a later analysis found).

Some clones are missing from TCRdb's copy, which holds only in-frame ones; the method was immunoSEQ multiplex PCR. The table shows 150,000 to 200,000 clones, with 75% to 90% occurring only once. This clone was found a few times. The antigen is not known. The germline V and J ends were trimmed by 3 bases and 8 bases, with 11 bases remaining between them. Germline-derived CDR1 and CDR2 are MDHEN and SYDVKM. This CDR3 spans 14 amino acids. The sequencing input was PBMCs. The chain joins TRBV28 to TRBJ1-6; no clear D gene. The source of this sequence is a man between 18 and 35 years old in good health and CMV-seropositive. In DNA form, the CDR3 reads TGTGCCAGCAGTTTCGGGTTTCGGGATTCACCCCTCCACTTT. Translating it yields CASSFGFRDSPLHF.